These 27 T cell receptor beta chains were all obtained from the same sample, sequenced in a study of shared clonotypes between healthy human individuals (dated by TCRdb to the early 2020s). The library was prepared using the immunoSEQ multiplex PCR assay. TCRdb provides this immuneACCESS table in a form limited to in-frame rearrangements. Some clones are lacking; in checked studies, under half of them reflect an unresolved V gene, and why the rest are absent is not known. Counted in this sample were hundreds of thousands of clones; less than 85% of them appeared once. The top ten constitute 1.7% of the sample. Material: memory CD4+ T cells sorted from blood. What the cell subset or site label conveys for this sample: CD45RA-negative fraction. The receptors were sampled from a woman aged 25 to 39 in good health.

This chain joins TRBV6-1 and TRBJ2-5; D gene uncertain. CDR3 size: 11 residues. The germline gives CDR1 MNHNS, CDR2 SASEGT. V lost 2 bases and J 9 bases, leaving 7 bases between the germline ends. The CDR3 loop reads CASSETPAQYF. CDR3 nucleotide sequence: TGTGCCAGCAGTGAAACCCCCGCCCAGTACTTC.

This clone was counted a single time. The V call is TRBV2, the J call TRBJ2-3; tentative D call: TRBD2 (6 bases). Per the germline V gene, CDR1 is SNHLY and CDR2 is FYNNEI. CDR3 length: 16 amino acids. With 4 bases removed from V and 2 bases from J, the gap between germline ends came to 16 bases. CDR3 protein: CASSVGLAMITDTQYF. CDR3 in DNA: TGTGCCAGCAGTGTGGGCCTAGCGATGATCACAGATACGCAGTATTTT. Complete variable domain (other parts from reference TRBV2 and TRBJ2-3): EPEVTQTPSHQVTQMGQEVILRCVPISNHLYFYWYRQILGQKVEFLVSFYNNEISEKSEIFDDQFSVERPDGSNFTLKIRSTKLEDSAMYFCASSVGLAMITDTQYFGPGTRLTVL.

This rearrangement joins TRBV5-8 to TRBJ1-6; D gene uncertain. Trimming removed 0 bases at V and 5 bases at J, with 9 bases between. This CDR3 is 15 amino acids long. Germline V gene sequence: CDR1 SGHTS, CDR2 YDEGEE. The CDR3, as DNA: TGTGCCAGCAGCTTGGTTATGGTCCATAATTCACCCCTCCACTTT. Residues: CASSLVMVHNSPLHF.

In regard to this clone: Other DNA sequences in this sample translate to the same CDR3. The chain employs TRBV28 and TRBJ2-7, with D hard to call. V lost 3 bases and J 4 bases, leaving 7 bases between the germline ends. Germline V lookup: CDR1 MDHEN, CDR2 SYDVKM. The CDR3 has 12 residues. In nucleotides, the CDR3 is TGTGCCAGCAGTTTTGGAGCATACGAGCAGTACTTC. Protein: CASSFGAYEQYF.

The sample holds many counts of this clone. This chain connects TRBV14 to TRBJ2-2, with 10 bases fitting TRBD2. Per the germline V gene, CDR1 is SGHDN and CDR2 is FVKESK. V shed 4 bases, J shed 6 bases, and the junction held 14 bases outside the gene matches. CDR3 length equals 18 residues. CDR3 amino acids: CASSPIGTSVLRAGELFF. DNA of the CDR3: TGTGCCAGCAGCCCGATTGGGACTAGCGTGTTGAGGGCCGGGGAGCTGTTTTTT. The variable domain in full, with the rest retrieved from reference TRBV14 and TRBJ2-2, is EAGVTQFPSHSVIEKGQTVTLRCDPISGHDNLYWYRRVMGKEIKFLLHFVKESKQDESGMPNNRFLAERTGGTYSTLKVQPAELEDSGVYFCASSPIGTSVLRAGELFFGEGSRLTVL.

This clone was observed a few times. This chain connects TRBV25-1 to TRBJ1-5, with TRBD1 matching over 9 bases. This CDR3 comprises 16 residues. CDR1 is MGHDK and CDR2 is SYGVNS in the germline V gene. Unmatched junction bases numbered 4, after V lost 3 bases and J lost 1 base. In DNA form, the CDR3 reads TGTGCCAGCAGTGAGACAGGGGGTCCCAGCAATCAGCCCCAGCATTTT. Translating gives CASSETGGPSNQPQHF.

V is TRBV19 and J is TRBJ1-2; D may be TRBD1 (6 bases). The germline V gene encodes CDR1 LNHDA and CDR2 SQIVND (reference sequence). This CDR3 is 14 amino acids long. Trimming removed 5 bases at V and 1 base at J, with 11 bases between. The CDR3 protein is CASSWQGRNYGYTF. The CDR3 region has the DNA TGTGCCAGTAGTTGGCAGGGGCGTAACTATGGCTACACCTTC.

Turning to this clone: Distinct nucleotide sequences in the sample also encode this CDR3. The rearrangement joins TRBV4-1 to TRBJ2-1; 7 bases match TRBD1. This CDR3 has 16 residues. CDR1 is MGHRA and CDR2 is YSYEKL in the germline V gene. Germline trimming cut 2 bases from V and 0 bases from J; bases unmatched to any gene: 4. CDR3 in amino acids: CASSQTGASSYNEQFF. As DNA, the CDR3 is TGCGCCAGCAGCCAAACAGGGGCCAGCTCCTACAATGAGCAGTTCTTC.

The chain is built from TRBV11-2 and TRBJ1-1; D is possibly TRBD1 (5 bases). Deletions cut 5 bases from V and 4 bases from J, with 17 bases between. Germline values: CDR1 SGHAT, CDR2 FQNNGV. The CDR3 spans 15 residues. The CDR3 nucleotides read TGTGCCAGCAGCGGGGGGAAGGCTTTAATCACTGAAGCTTTCTTT. Its protein is CASSGGKALITEAFF.

The gene calls are TRBV28 and TRBJ2-1, with 9 bases matching TRBD2. V lost 3 bases and J lost 8; bases outside the gene matches: 5. The V gene's germline CDR1 is MDHEN and CDR2 SYDVKM. CDR3 size: 14 residues. The CDR3 is CASSFLAGSYEQFF. The CDR3, as DNA: TGTGCCAGCAGTTTTCTAGCGGGATCGTATGAGCAGTTCTTC.

The chain joins TRBV7-8 to TRBJ1-1; D is unresolved. Deletions cut 5 bases from V and 1 base from J, with 8 bases between. The CDR3 consists of 13 residues. Germline V gene lookup returns CDR1 SGHVS and CDR2 FQNEAQ. The CDR3: CASSMTQNTEAFF. In DNA, the CDR3 is TGTGCCAGCAGCATGACACAGAACACTGAAGCTTTCTTT.

V gene TRBV5-5 combines with J gene TRBJ1-2; no clear D. The CDR3 is 13 amino acids. In germline, CDR1 is SGHKS, CDR2 YYEKEE (reference sequence). V was pared by 1 base and J by 1 base, with 5 bases between. The CDR3 is CASSLSVNYGYTF. CDR3 DNA sequence: TGTGCCAGCAGCTTGTCAGTTAACTATGGCTACACCTTC.

This clone is a singleton in its sample. The chain joins TRBV28 to TRBJ1-1; D is unclear. Germline assignment: CDR1 MDHEN and CDR2 SYDVKM. The V and J ends lost 5 bases and 0 bases respectively, with 16 bases between them. The CDR3 extends over 16 amino acids. In DNA form, the CDR3 reads TGTGCCAGCAGTGGACCTTCTATATCAATGAACACTGAAGCTTTCTTT. Residues: CASSGPSISMNTEAFF.

The chain recombines TRBV4-1 with TRBJ2-7; 7 bases match TRBD1. CDR3 size: 16 residues. V shed 4 bases, J shed 1 base, and the junction held 10 bases outside the gene matches. Germline V gene lookup returns CDR1 MGHRA and CDR2 YSYEKL. The CDR3 reads CASSLEGLQGSYEQYF. The CDR3 nucleotides read TGCGCCAGCAGCCTCGAAGGTTTACAGGGGTCCTACGAGCAGTACTTC.

The genes are TRBV7-2 and TRBJ2-7; TRBD1 is a possible D gene (6 bases). The germline CDR1 and CDR2 sequences are SGHTA and FQGNSA. This CDR3 contains 14 residues. V was pared by 5 bases and J by 6 bases, with 17 bases between. The CDR3 DNA reads TGTGCCAGCAGCATGAACCCGACAGGACGCGAGCAGTACTTC. Translating it yields CASSMNPTGREQYF. Drawing the rest from reference TRBV7-2 and TRBJ2-7, the complete variable domain is GAGVSQSPSNKVTEKGKDVELRCDPISGHTALYWYRQSLGQGLEFLIYFQGNSAPDKSGLPSDRFSAERTGGSVSTLTIQRTQQEDSAVYLCASSMNPTGREQYFGPGTRLTVT.

This rearrangement joins TRBV11-2 to TRBJ2-3; D is unclear. The V end lost 2 bases, the J end lost 2 bases, and 8 bases lay between the germline ends. This CDR3 has 14 residues. The germline V gene has CDR1 SGHAT and CDR2 FQNNGV. CDR3 sequence (DNA): TGTGCCAGCAGCTTAAGGTACACCACAGATACGCAGTATTTT. This sequence encodes CASSLRYTTDTQYF.

Regarding this clone: Within the sample, other DNA sequences also encode this same CDR3. The V call is TRBV5-1, the J call TRBJ1-1; the match to TRBD1 covers 9 bases. The V gene end was trimmed by 2 bases and the J gene end by 4 bases; junction bases not matched to a gene: 3. The CDR3 runs to 14 residues. Germline lookup yields CDR1 SGHRS and CDR2 YFSETQ. This CDR3 is CASSLGDRATEAFF. As DNA, the CDR3 is TGCGCCAGCAGCTTAGGGGACAGGGCCACTGAAGCTTTCTTT.

Only one count was recorded for this clone. This chain links TRBV7-2 with TRBJ2-7; no definite D call. This CDR3 has 13 amino acids. Germline V gene lookup returns CDR1 SGHTA and CDR2 FQGNSA. With 5 bases removed from V and 5 bases from J, the gap between germline ends came to 13 bases. CDR3 amino acids: CASSPFVQDEQYF. CDR3 DNA: TGTGCCAGCAGCCCTTTCGTCCAGGACGAGCAGTACTTC.

The chain combines TRBV6-1 with TRBJ1-2; D is possibly TRBD1 (6 bases). CDR3 length: 15 residues. Germline CDR1 is MNHNS and CDR2 is SASEGT. The V end lost 8 bases, the J end lost 8 bases, and 24 bases lay between the germline ends. CDR3 DNA: TGTGCCAGCGACTCCCACAGGGTACGTTCGGAAGGCTACACCTTC. The encoded protein is CASDSHRVRSEGYTF.

This clone was seen only once. CDR3 protein: CASSLTRNEQFF. In nucleotides, the CDR3 is TGTGCCAGCAGTCTTACACGGAATGAGCAGTTCTTC. This rearrangement joins TRBV27 to TRBJ2-1; D is unresolved. Per germline, CDR1 MNHEY and CDR2 SMNVEV (reference sequence). The V end was cut by 5 bases, the J end by 7 bases, with 9 bases between. The CDR3 runs to 12 residues.

This clone was found many times. This rearrangement joins TRBV5-1 to TRBJ2-3, with 11 bases identical to TRBD2. Per the germline V gene, CDR1 is SGHRS and CDR2 is YFSETQ. The J segment lost 6 bases and the V segment lost 4 bases, leaving 7 bases of the junction unmatched. The CDR3 runs 15 residues. This chain's CDR3 is CASSTGLAEGDTQYF. DNA for the CDR3: TGCGCCAGCAGCACGGGACTAGCGGAGGGGGATACGCAGTATTTT.

This clone was seen a few times. V is TRBV7-9 and J is TRBJ1-2; tentative D call: TRBD1 (5 bases). CDR3 length equals 13 residues. V was clipped by 6 bases and J by 3 bases, with 11 bases between them. CDR1 is SEHNR, CDR2 FQNEAQ, per germline (reference sequence). The CDR3 sequence: CASSGGEDYGYTF. The CDR3, as DNA: TGTGCCAGCAGTGGGGGGGAAGACTATGGCTACACCTTC.

This chain joins TRBV29-1 and TRBJ2-4; TRBD2 matches at 11 bases. The germline CDR1 and CDR2 sequences are SQVTM and ANQGSEA. This CDR3 contains 15 residues. With 2 bases clipped from V and 2 bases from J, the junction kept 2 bases outside the gene matches. CDR3 DNA: TGCAGCGTTGAAACTAGCGGGAGTTCCAAAAACATTCAGTACTTC. It translates to CSVETSGSSKNIQYF.

J is TRBJ2-6 and V is TRBV6-1; the D call may be TRBD1 or TRBD2 (5 bases each). The CDR3 sequence is 14 residues long. Per germline, CDR1 MNHNS and CDR2 SASEGT. The V gene lost 4 bases and the J gene lost 8 bases, with 12 bases spanning the gap. The CDR3 DNA reads TGTGCCAGCAGTGGCCGGGACGAAACCAACGTCCTGACTTTC. Amino acids: CASSGRDETNVLTF.

The V gene is TRBV6-1, the J gene TRBJ2-7; 8 bases match TRBD2. The J segment lost 7 bases and the V segment lost 6 bases, leaving 14 bases of the junction unmatched. There are 15 residues in the CDR3. In germline, CDR1 is MNHNS, CDR2 SASEGT. CDR3 region: CASSSLAPSGGEQYF. CDR3 DNA sequence: TGTGCCAGCAGCTCCCTAGCGCCGAGCGGGGGTGAGCAGTACTTC.

Worth noting for this clone: Other nucleotide sequences from this sample produce the same CDR3. The J gene is TRBJ2-1, the V gene TRBV2, with 14 positions matching TRBD2. V shed 7 bases and J 6 bases; nucleotides not matched to a gene: 5. The V gene's germline CDR1 is SNHLY and CDR2 FYNNEI. The CDR3 consists of 15 residues. The CDR3 reads CASTRLAGGGNEQFF. CDR3 bases: TGTGCCAGCACCCGACTAGCGGGAGGGGGCAATGAGCAGTTCTTC.

The chain carries TRBV7-2 and TRBJ1-2, with D unresolved. CDR3 size: 14 residues. V was cut by 2 bases and J by 8 bases, with 15 bases left in between. From germline, CDR1 is SGHTA and CDR2 FQGNSA. The CDR3 sequence is CASSLNVEGQGYTF. The CDR3 DNA follows: TGTGCCAGCAGCTTAAACGTCGAGGGCCAGGGCTACACCTTC.